The subject of this entry is one T cell receptor beta chain. Its binding antigen is unknown. The sample holds no much larger clone one base away, and base qualities are not on file. Inclusive of the bounding cysteine and phenylalanine, the CDR3 is 14 residues long. Of the read, only the CDR3 DNA is kept; its 42 bases are in frame from base 1. The germline V gene encodes CDR1 GTSNPN and CDR2 SVGIG (reference sequence). The junction carries 12 bases between V and J, which are trimmed by 0 bases and 4 bases respectively. In total, approximately 610 healthy bone marrow donors made up the cohort. Cohort members were all nominally healthy when sampled, although unrecorded immune exposures were likely present. The donor tested CMV seropositive and was one of the 289 seropositive cohort members. A peripheral blood sample was collected from each donor, and TCR beta sequencing was performed on peripheral blood mononuclear cells. Genomic DNA extraction from the blood cell samples was performed with the Qiagen DNeasy Blood Extraction Kit.

The entry originates in a study of cytomegalovirus exposure and HLA in healthy donors (TCRdb year 2017). Broadly, across the study: According to an earlier analysis of a few hundred of the donors, about 170 million T cells yielded 90 million to 140 million unique TCR beta sequences and about 280 Gb of sequence data. An early release covering roughly 580 HLA-typed donors comprised about 290 gigabases of sequencing data and approximately 85 million unique TCR sequences. Among the roughly 400 genotyped donors, about 83% belonged to the genetic ancestry cluster associated with self-reported Caucasian donors. The study was designed to test whether signatures of past pathogen exposure could be identified by cataloging public T cell receptors. The study used immunosequencing to profile the T cell repertoires of more than 650 subjects and linked those repertoires to cytomegalovirus serostatus. A separate validation cohort of roughly 130 different subjects was used in addition to the 666-subject first cohort. The study combined high-throughput TCR immunosequencing, statistical association of individual TCRs with disease status, and machine learning to predict cytomegalovirus infection status. A later analysis re-analyzed previously published TCR beta repertoires from 550 to 700 donors and added high-resolution HLA genotyping to study TCR occurrence patterns. Rather than using new phenotypic data, the later analysis identified candidate immune exposures from TCR beta sequences and from how often those sequences occurred across donors. In an earlier analysis of 550 to 700 of the donors, high-throughput TCR beta sequencing was used to judge whether each TCR beta V gene segment behaved as functional or pseudogenic. Donor age, sex, ethnicity and CMV serostatus were compiled together with the repertoire data. A later genetic analysis took genome-wide SNP genotypes for about 65% of the 666 donors and used that subset as a discovery cohort. Every repertoire in the discovery cohort had been generated on one and the same sequencing platform. Class I and class II HLA loci were covered by the typing at four-digit resolution. The number of typed donors differed by locus: about 629-640 for A, B, C, DRB1 and DQB1; approximately 540 for DQA1; 606 for DPA1; and around 470 for DPB1. Because of strong linkage in the cohort, a few DR-DQ haplotypes were treated as single units for association and clustering. Across some 400 genotyped donors of the cohort, an average of about 200,000 unique TCR beta nucleotide sequences per donor were sequenced, and roughly a sixth of those sequences were non-productive. What the authors observed across the whole study: V-gene and J-gene trimming of TCR beta chains was associated with a missense DCLRE1C variant in a later genetic analysis, and the association was replicated in an independent cohort. In an earlier analysis of several hundred of the donors, most TCR beta V segments were observed in productive rearrangements about 87% or about 30% of the time, broadly matching IMGT annotations. In a later analysis, the rate of TCR association differed among HLA loci, with DRB1 alleles having the most associated TCRs and HLA-C alleles having the fewest. Because counts were too low, approximately 18 rarely observed V segments, including chromosome 9 orphons, were excluded from the earlier analysis of several hundred of the donors. A later genetic analysis reported fewer N-insertions in productive TCRs among donors in an Asian-associated ancestry cluster than the roughly 650-donor mean. Only TCR beta chains were sequenced in this cohort, and the absence of alpha or paired-chain data limited detectable features. A total of some 180 TCR beta chains were listed by the study as associated with cytomegalovirus. At a false discovery rate of 0.05, a later analysis linked 16,951 TCR beta sequences to specific HLA alleles. Correlated functional status among segregating V segments might reflect linkage disequilibrium, but an unknown experimental factor could not be ruled out. In both the original and validation cohorts, the classifier was reported to diagnose cytomegalovirus status with high specificity and sensitivity. Sequencing depth was assumed to be roughly uniform across donors in the presence/absence analyses, though that assumption may not hold. Strong co-occurrence of HLA alleles, especially DR and DQ, made assigning TCR associations to individual alleles difficult. Most CMV-associated TCR beta chains appeared to be HLA-restricted in a later analysis, and the HLA associations seemed to be driven largely by CMV exposure. A few of the identified cytomegalovirus-associated TCR beta chains were confirmed in vitro to be specific for cytomegalovirus antigens. Across donors, most TCR sequences were observed very rarely, whereas some public TCRs were present in many individuals. The authors suggested that the approach could potentially be extended to other disease states and immunological phenotypes. A further reported finding was that TCR beta sequences accurately predicted the HLA-A and HLA-B alleles for most subjects in the first cohort. A later analysis reported that several top co-occurrence clusters appeared linked to parvovirus B19, influenza, CMV and Epstein-Barr virus. Because HLA typing was unavailable for some donors at each locus, only the typed subset was used in association tests. Some IMGT-functional V segments, including TRBV6-2 and TRBV6-3, could not be distinguished by the 87-base-pair reads and were therefore excluded. Immune exposure information for the cohort was limited to CMV serostatus. Compared with equally common non-associated chains, HLA-associated TCR beta chains in a later analysis were more clonally expanded and had lower generation probabilities. The sequencing pipeline was judged likely to have produced a cluster of highly shared sequence variants as a technical artifact.

Library creation used the immunoSEQ multiplex PCR assay. The multiplex PCR relied on a mix of 60 forward primers for TCR Vbeta segments and 13 reverse primers for TCR Jbeta segments. Amplification of the CDR3 region of rearranged TCR beta genes was performed with a multiplex PCR assay on genomic DNA. Amplified TCR beta libraries were sequenced as 87-base-pair reads on the Illumina HiSeq System. The authors' pipeline ran thus. A later analysis counted some 80 million unique TCR beta chains across the 650 to 800 repertoires, and about 10 million of these chains were shared by at least two donors. To remove PCR and sequencing errors, raw reads were error-corrected and collapsed into unique sequences using a nearest-neighbor algorithm that merged closely related sequences. CDR3 sequences were aligned to IMGT reference sequences to assign V, D and J gene segments. For a sequence to be retained, a match of at least six nucleotides to both a V gene segment and a J gene segment was required. Rearrangements were called productive when the CDR3 lacked stop codons and stayed in frame with V and J; all others were non-productive. Following IMGT convention, CDR3 was defined as the stretch from the second conserved V-encoded cysteine to the conserved J-encoded phenylalanine. Sequences without an unambiguous match to a single V gene segment were excluded from the earlier analysis of about 630 of the donors. In an earlier analysis of approximately 550 of the donors, V segments were called functional above 56.7% productive rearrangements and were called segregating when the between-donor standard deviation exceeded 5%. A statistical classification framework was developed to diagnose cytomegalovirus status using the catalog of TCR beta chain sequences. In a later analysis, V and J genes were assigned by comparing TCR nucleotide sequences against IMGT/GENE-DB human TR gene sequences. The TCRdist pipeline was used in a later analysis to assign CDR3 sequences and most-parsimonious VDJ recombination scenarios. In a later analysis, each TCR beta chain was defined by its CDR3 amino acid sequence together with its V-gene family, and reads without a unique V-gene family were excluded. To address suspected cross-contamination and a sequencing artifact, a later analysis removed under 600 highly shared, low-generation-probability nucleotide sequences. For each public chain, a later analysis derived a clonal expansion index from normalized ranks of inferred template counts within each repertoire. A later analysis computed generation probabilities with a VDJ recombination model fitted to out-of-frame rearrangements, and checked the results against IGoR. Hypergeometric tests were used in a later analysis to score TCR-TCR, TCR-HLA and TCR-CMV co-occurrence, with a repertoire-size bias correction applied to the TCR pairs. False discovery rates were estimated in a later analysis by permuting HLA or CMV assignments 20 times. In a later analysis, co-occurring TCRs were grouped with DBSCAN, and TCRdist sequence similarity was added when clustering was performed within HLA-allele-positive subsets. Co-occurrence clustering excluded repertoires with fewer than 30,000 or more than 120,000 public chains, plus five with anomalous nucleotide sharing. Entries here come from immuneACCESS through TCRdb and include only in-frame sequences with V and J called. Some clones fail to appear in such tables; in the studies checked, an unresolved V gene covers under half of the shortfall, and the cause of the remainder is unknown. Clone size and V and J calls were adopted from that table, with D and trimming inferred from the DNA. For this sample the table gives approximately 150,000 clones, of which 75% to 85% were detected only once. The ten largest clones capture about 11% of the sample.

This sequence uses TRBV30 and TRBJ1-1, with an unclear D gene assignment. The sequencing sample was made of PBMCs. This receptor was identified in a man aged 45-60 years in good health and CMV-seropositive. CDR3 region: CAWSVRGLSTEAFF. The bases read TGTGCCTGGAGTGTACGGGGTTTGAGCACTGAAGCTTTCTTT.